These T cell receptor beta chains were read from a single sample in a study of blood T cell repertoires in COVID-19. Produced via immunoSEQ multiplex PCR; TCRdb's table is partial and in-frame only. The sample gives roughly 300,000 clones, around 88% of which show up once; approximately 1.2% is in the top ten. The sample was peripheral blood. These receptors all come from a woman between 50 and 59 years old with acute or convalescent COVID-19. Both conserved end residues are part of each CDR3. A D gene is named only where the DNA matches it firmly. Some rows mark clone size as missing; the rest say once, few, many or name a class of expanded clone.

NA NA TRBJ1-2 TRBV10-3 CAISGGVGGYTF TGTGCCATCAGTGGGGGGGTAGGTGGCTACACCTTC
NA NA TRBJ2-1 TRBV30 CAWLGPNNEQFF TGTGCCTGGCTGGGGCCGAACAATGAGCAGTTCTTC
few NA TRBJ1-2 TRBV3-1/TRBV3-2 CASSQHSNYGYTF TGTGCCAGCAGCCAACACAGTAACTATGGCTACACCTTC
NA NA TRBJ1-1 TRBV7-2 CASSFNRENTEAFF TGTGCCAGCAGCTTTAACAGGGAGAACACTGAAGCTTTCTTT
NA TRBD2 TRBJ2-3 TRBV5-5 CASSFTAGGADTQYF TGTGCCAGCAGCTTTACAGCGGGGGGGGCAGATACGCAGTATTTT
NA NA TRBJ2-1 TRBV24-1 CATSDLGRGRDEQFF TGTGCCACCAGTGATTTGGGCAGGGGTAGGGATGAGCAGTTCTTC
NA TRBD1 TRBJ1-1 TRBV18 CASSAGQGWTEAFF TGTGCCAGCTCAGCTGGACAGGGTTGGACTGAAGCTTTCTTT
NA TRBD2 TRBJ2-2 TRBV12-3/TRBV12-4 CASETSATGELFF TGTGCCAGCGAGACTAGCGCCACCGGGGAGCTGTTTTTT
few NA TRBJ2-5 TRBV7-3 CASSLRTMEETQYF TGTGCCAGCAGCTTAAGGACTATGGAAGAGACCCAGTACTTC
NA TRBD1 TRBJ1-1 TRBV6-5 CASSWTGAGTEAFF TGTGCCAGCAGTTGGACAGGGGCTGGGACTGAAGCTTTCTTT
NA NA TRBJ1-2 TRBV29-1 CSVLADGYTF TGCAGCGTGTTAGCAGATGGCTACACCTTC
NA NA TRBJ1-1 TRBV4-2 CASSRKQGNTEAFF TGTGCCAGCAGCCGGAAACAGGGGAACACTGAAGCTTTCTTT
few TRBD1 TRBJ2-5 TRBV9 CASTTGVRETQYF TGTGCCAGCACGACAGGGGTAAGGGAGACCCAGTACTTC
few TRBD1 TRBJ2-1 TRBV6-4 CASSSQGKGEQFF TGTGCCAGCAGTTCACAGGGGAAGGGTGAGCAGTTCTTC
NA TRBD2 TRBJ2-5 TRBV19 CASSDGGETQYF TGTGCCAGTAGTGACGGGGGGGAGACCCAGTACTTC
NA TRBD2 TRBJ2-7 TRBV6-2/TRBV6-3 CASSSLGLAGDGYEQYF TGTGCCAGCAGTTCGCTCGGACTAGCGGGAGATGGCTACGAGCAGTACTTC
NA NA TRBJ2-5 TRBV4-1 CASSQDVRGTQYF TGCGCCAGCAGCCAAGATGTCAGGGGAACCCAGTACTTC
NA NA TRBJ1-1 TRBV7-2 CASSLDRVNTEAFF TGTGCCAGCAGCTTAGACAGGGTTAACACTGAAGCTTTCTTT
NA NA TRBJ1-1 TRBV5-6 CASTKWYLNTEAFF TGTGCCAGCACTAAGTGGTATCTAAACACTGAAGCTTTCTTT
NA NA TRBJ1-4 TRBV3-1/TRBV3-2 CASRGGEKLFF TGTGCCAGCCGGGGGGGTGAAAAACTGTTTTTT
NA TRBD1 TRBJ1-2 TRBV6-4 CASIEAGTAYGYTF TGTGCCAGCATTGAAGCCGGGACAGCCTATGGCTACACCTTC
NA TRBD1 TRBJ2-1 TRBV19 CASRPTGVSYNEQFF TGTGCCAGCAGGCCCACAGGGGTTTCCTACAATGAGCAGTTCTTC
once TRBD1 TRBJ1-4 TRBV29-1 CSVFLGQGYEKLFF TGCAGCGTGTTCTTGGGACAGGGCTATGAAAAACTGTTTTTT
NA TRBD1 TRBJ2-7 TRBV6-6 CASSPTGQGTYEQYF TGTGCCAGCAGTCCGACTGGACAGGGGACCTACGAGCAGTACTTC
once NA TRBJ1-1 TRBV9 CASSVSGQNTEAFF TGTGCCAGCAGCGTATCGGGACAGAACACTGAAGCTTTCTTT
NA NA TRBJ2-1 TRBV27 CASSLSYPGAYNEQFF TGTGCCAGCAGTTTATCGTACCCGGGAGCCTACAATGAGCAGTTCTTC
NA NA TRBJ1-2 TRBV14 CASAGGVANYGYTF TGTGCCAGCGCGGGGGGTGTCGCTAACTATGGCTACACCTTC
NA NA TRBJ2-3 TRBV18 CASSLLADRDTQYF TGTGCCAGCTCACTACTAGCCGACCGCGATACGCAGTATTTT
NA NA TRBJ2-2 TRBV19 CASTPRGTYANTGELFF TGTGCCAGTACCCCTAGGGGGACGTACGCGAACACCGGGGAGCTGTTTTTT
NA TRBD1 TRBJ2-5 TRBV5-1 CASSWMGQEAETQYF TGCGCCAGCAGCTGGATGGGACAGGAGGCAGAGACCCAGTACTTC
NA TRBD2 TRBJ2-3 TRBV6-6 CASRVLAGGGADTQYF TGTGCCAGCAGGGTTCTAGCGGGGGGAGGTGCAGATACGCAGTATTTT
once TRBD1 TRBJ1-6 TRBV6-5 CASSSGQGASSPLHF TGTGCCAGCAGCTCGGGACAGGGGGCCAGTTCACCCCTCCACTTT
NA TRBD1 TRBJ2-3 TRBV3-1/TRBV3-2 CASSSPDRPRYAVF TGTGCCAGCAGCTCTCCGGACAGGCCAAGATACGCAGTATTT
few NA TRBJ2-3 TRBV30 CAWSSGGQDTQYF TGTGCCTGGAGTAGCGGAGGGCAAGATACGCAGTATTTT
NA TRBD2 TRBJ2-1 TRBV5-5 CASSSRLAGGLSEQFF TGTGCCAGCAGCTCTCGACTAGCGGGGGGGCTTAGTGAGCAGTTCTTC
NA TRBD2 TRBJ2-1 TRBV25-1 CASSDPGLASKSYNEQFF TGTGCCAGCAGTGATCCGGGACTAGCATCCAAATCCTACAATGAGCAGTTCTTC
NA TRBD1 TRBJ2-7 TRBV20-1 CSASRPARGLEQYF TGCAGTGCTAGTAGGCCCGCCAGGGGGCTCGAGCAGTACTTC
NA TRBD2 TRBJ2-5 TRBV24-1 CATGGLAGGQETQYF TGTGCCACGGGTGGACTAGCGGGGGGGCAAGAGACCCAGTACTTC
few NA TRBJ1-5 TRBV19 CASSVLGHRSNQPQHF TGTGCCAGTAGTGTTCTGGGACACCGAAGCAATCAGCCCCAGCATTTT
once TRBD2 TRBJ2-1 TRBV7-3 CASSSTSGGGEQFF TGTGCCAGCAGCTCGACTAGCGGAGGGGGTGAGCAGTTCTTC
NA NA TRBJ1-2 TRBV5-1 CASSSTTNYGYTF TGCGCCAGCAGCTCGACTACTAACTATGGCTACACCTTC
NA NA TRBJ1-2 TRBV6-5 CASRLDGSNYGYTF TGTGCCAGCAGACTGGACGGGAGTAACTATGGCTACACCTTC
NA NA TRBJ2-1 TRBV18 CASSGARYNEQFF TGTGCCAGCTCGGGGGCGCGATACAATGAGCAGTTCTTC
NA NA TRBJ1-6 TRBV6-5 CASSYDTGFYNSPLHF TGTGCCAGCAGTTACGATACAGGCTTCTATAATTCACCCCTCCACTTT
few TRBD1 TRBJ1-2 TRBV5-8 CATLGSTGSNYGYTF TGTGCCACTCTCGGATCGACAGGGAGTAACTATGGCTACACCTTC
NA TRBD2 TRBJ2-3 TRBV29-1 CSVEAPLASGRATDTQYF TGCAGCGTTGAAGCCCCTCTGGCTAGCGGGAGGGCCACAGATACGCAGTATTTT
NA TRBD1 TRBJ2-5 TRBV5-1 CASSFPGGGETQYF TGCGCCAGCAGCTTTCCAGGGGGCGGGGAGACCCAGTACTTC
NA TRBD2 TRBJ2-3 TRBV18 CASSRYGTSGGTDTQYF TGTGCCAGCTCCCGATACGGGACTAGCGGGGGCACAGATACGCAGTATTTT
NA TRBD2 TRBJ2-1 TRBV6-6 CASSYGGGANEQFF TGTGCCAGCAGTTACGGCGGGGGGGCAAATGAGCAGTTCTTC
NA NA TRBJ2-1 TRBV2 CASSDRGASYNEQFF TGTGCCAGCAGTGACAGGGGGGCCTCCTACAATGAGCAGTTCTTC
NA TRBD1 TRBJ1-4 TRBV14 CASSQAGQGEEKLFF TGTGCCAGCAGCCAAGCAGGACAGGGAGAAGAAAAACTGTTTTTT
NA NA TRBJ2-4 TRBV21-1 CASSRGTGEKRNIQYF TGTGCCAGCAGCAGGGGGACAGGGGAAAAGAGAAACATTCAGTACTTC
NA TRBD1 TRBJ1-5 TRBV18 CASSPSGGMYQPQHF TGTGCCAGCTCACCATCAGGGGGCATGTATCAGCCCCAGCATTTT
NA TRBD1 TRBJ2-2 TRBV6-5 CASSLGQGNTGELFF TGTGCCAGCAGCCTCGGACAGGGGAACACCGGGGAGCTGTTTTTT
few NA TRBJ2-5 TRBV11-3 CASSQGQAVQETQYF TGTGCCAGCAGCCAGGGGCAAGCGGTCCAAGAGACCCAGTACTTC